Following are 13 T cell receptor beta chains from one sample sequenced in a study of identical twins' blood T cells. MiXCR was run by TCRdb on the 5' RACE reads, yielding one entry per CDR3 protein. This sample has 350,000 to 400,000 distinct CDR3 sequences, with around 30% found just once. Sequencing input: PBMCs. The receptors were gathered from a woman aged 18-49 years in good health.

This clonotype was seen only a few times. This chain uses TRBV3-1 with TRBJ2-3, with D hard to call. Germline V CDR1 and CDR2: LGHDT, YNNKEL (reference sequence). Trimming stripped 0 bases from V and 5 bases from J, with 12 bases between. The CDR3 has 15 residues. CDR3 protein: CASSQESRGIDTQYF. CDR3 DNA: TGTGCCAGCAGCCAAGAGTCCCGCGGAATAGATACGCAGTATTTT.

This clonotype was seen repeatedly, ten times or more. The CDR3 is CASSFDGGNTEAFF. Here the CDR3 DNA reads TGCGCCAGCAGTTTCGACGGGGGAAACACTGAAGCTTTCTTT. The chain couples TRBV5-1 to TRBJ1-1; tentatively, D is TRBD1 (5 bases). The CDR3 totals 14 residues. CDR1 is SGHRS, CDR2 YFSETQ, per germline. The germline V and J ends were trimmed by 5 bases and 2 bases, with 13 bases remaining between them.

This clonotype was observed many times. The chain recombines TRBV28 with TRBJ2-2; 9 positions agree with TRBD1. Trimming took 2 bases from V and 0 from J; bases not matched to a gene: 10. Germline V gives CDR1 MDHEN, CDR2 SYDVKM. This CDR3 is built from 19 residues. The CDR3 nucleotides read TGTGCCAGCAGTTTACGACAGGGGGGGACTTTCGCGAACACCGGGGAGCTGTTTTTT. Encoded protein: CASSLRQGGTFANTGELFF.

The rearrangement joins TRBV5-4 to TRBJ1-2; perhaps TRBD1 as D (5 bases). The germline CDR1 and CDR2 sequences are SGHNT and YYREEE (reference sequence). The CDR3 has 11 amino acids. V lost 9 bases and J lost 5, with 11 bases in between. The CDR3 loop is CATGLNYGYTF. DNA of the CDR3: TGTGCCACGGGACTCAATTATGGCTACACCTTC.

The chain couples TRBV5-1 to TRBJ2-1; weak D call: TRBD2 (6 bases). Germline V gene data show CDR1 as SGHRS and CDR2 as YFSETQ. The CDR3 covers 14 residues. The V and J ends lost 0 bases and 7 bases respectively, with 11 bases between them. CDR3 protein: CASSLEAGWNEQFF. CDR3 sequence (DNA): TGCGCCAGCAGCTTGGAGGCGGGGTGGAATGAGCAGTTCTTC. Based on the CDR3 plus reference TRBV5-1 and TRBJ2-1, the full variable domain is KAGVTQTPRYLIKTRGQQVTLSCSPISGHRSVSWYQQTPGQGLQFLFEYFSETQRNKGNFPGRFSGRQFSNSRSEMNVSTLELGDSALYLCASSLEAGWNEQFFGPGTRLTVL.

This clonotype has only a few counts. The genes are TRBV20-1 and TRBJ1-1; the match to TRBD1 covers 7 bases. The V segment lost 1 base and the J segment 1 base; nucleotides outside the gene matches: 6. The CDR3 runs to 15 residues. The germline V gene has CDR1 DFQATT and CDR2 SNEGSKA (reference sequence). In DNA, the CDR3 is TGCAGTGCTAGAGGCCGACAGGGAACGAACACTGAAGCTTTCTTT. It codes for CSARGRQGTNTEAFF.

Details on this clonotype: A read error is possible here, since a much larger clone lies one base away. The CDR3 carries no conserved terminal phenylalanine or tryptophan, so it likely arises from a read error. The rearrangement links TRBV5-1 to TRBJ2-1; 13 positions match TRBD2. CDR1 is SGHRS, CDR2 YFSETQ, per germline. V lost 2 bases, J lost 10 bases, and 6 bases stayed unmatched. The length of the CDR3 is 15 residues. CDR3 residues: CASSLGLAGDSEQFL. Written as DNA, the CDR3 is TGCGCCAGCAGCTTAGGACTAGCGGGAGATAGCGAGCAGTTCCTC.

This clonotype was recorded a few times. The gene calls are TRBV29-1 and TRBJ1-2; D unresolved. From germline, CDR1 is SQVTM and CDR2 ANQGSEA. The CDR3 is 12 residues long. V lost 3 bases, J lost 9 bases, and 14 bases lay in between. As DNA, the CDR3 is TGCAGCGTTGACGCCAGAAGGGATAGCTACACCTTC. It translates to CSVDARRDSYTF.

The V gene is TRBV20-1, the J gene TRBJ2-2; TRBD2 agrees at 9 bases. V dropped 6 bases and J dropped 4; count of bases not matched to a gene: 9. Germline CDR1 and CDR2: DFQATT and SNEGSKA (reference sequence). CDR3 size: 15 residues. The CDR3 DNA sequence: TGCAGTGCCCGCGGGGCGGGAGGGATCACCGGGGAGCTGTTTTTT. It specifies CSARGAGGITGELFF.

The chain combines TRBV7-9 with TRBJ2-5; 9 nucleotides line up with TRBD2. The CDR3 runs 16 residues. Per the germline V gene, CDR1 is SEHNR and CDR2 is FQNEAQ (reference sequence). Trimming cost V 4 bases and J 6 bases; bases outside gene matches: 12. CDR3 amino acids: CASSSTSSGTFKTQYF. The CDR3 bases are TGTGCCAGCAGCTCAACGTCTAGCGGGACATTTAAGACCCAGTACTTC.

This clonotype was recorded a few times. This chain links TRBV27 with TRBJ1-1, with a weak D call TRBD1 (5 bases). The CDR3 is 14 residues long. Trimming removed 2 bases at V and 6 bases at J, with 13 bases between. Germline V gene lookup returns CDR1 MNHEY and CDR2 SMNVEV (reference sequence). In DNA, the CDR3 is TGTGCCAGCAGTTTAACGGGGCGCGTCGCTGAAGCTTTCTTT. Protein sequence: CASSLTGRVAEAFF.

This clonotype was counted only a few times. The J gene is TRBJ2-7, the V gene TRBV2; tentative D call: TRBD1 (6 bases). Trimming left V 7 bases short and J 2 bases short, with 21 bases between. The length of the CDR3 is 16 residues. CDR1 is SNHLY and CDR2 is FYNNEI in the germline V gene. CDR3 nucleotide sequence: TGTGCCAGCATTCGAGCGGACAGCACGGATCCCTACGAGCAGTACTTC. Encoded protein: CASIRADSTDPYEQYF. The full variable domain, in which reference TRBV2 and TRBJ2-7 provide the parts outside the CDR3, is EPEVTQTPSHQVTQMGQEVILRCVPISNHLYFYWYRQILGQKVEFLVSFYNNEISEKSEIFDDQFSVERPDGSNFTLKIRSTKLEDSAMYFCASIRADSTDPYEQYFGPGTRLTVT.

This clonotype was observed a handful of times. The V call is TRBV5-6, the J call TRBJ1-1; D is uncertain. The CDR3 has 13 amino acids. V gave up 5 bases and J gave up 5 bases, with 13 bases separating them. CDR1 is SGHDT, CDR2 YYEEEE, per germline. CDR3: CASSFQTETEAFF. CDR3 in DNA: TGTGCCAGCAGTTTTCAGACGGAAACTGAAGCTTTCTTT.